The 2 T cell receptor beta chains below were found in one sample sequenced in a study of blood T cells in healthy people across ages (dated by TCRdb to about 2015). Library preparation employed 5' RACE. Sequenced using an Illumina HiSeq 2500. The second PCR ran for about 6 to 11 cycles and used a J-beta primer mix along with a sample-barcoded 5' primer. TCRdb passed the public sequencing reads through fastp at Q25 and MiXCR, retaining productive beta sequences. Every distinct CDR3 protein forms one entry, paired with its most common genes and DNA. The sample has 710,000 or so distinct CDR3 sequences on record, 22% of them singletons. The ten largest clones add up to less than 25% of the sample. Sequencing was performed on blood. The receptor source for this set is a man in his 70s in good health.

The chain uses TRBV6-5 and TRBJ1-3; no definite D call. CDR1 MNHEY and CDR2 SVGAGI come from the germline V gene. CDR3 size: 15 residues. V was clipped by 2 bases and J by 0 bases, with 8 bases between them. CDR3 sequence reads: CASSYDRLSGNTIYF. For the CDR3, the DNA is TGTGCCAGCAGTTACGACCGCCTCTCTGGAAACACCATATATTTT.

The rearrangement joins TRBV7-3 to TRBJ2-1; D is possibly TRBD2 (5 bases). V was shortened by 4 bases and J by 4 bases, with 14 bases between the two germline ends. Germline V gene sequence: CDR1 SGHTA, CDR2 FQGTGA. This CDR3 spans 15 amino acids. This chain's CDR3 is CASSSVRTPYNEQFF. Written as DNA, the CDR3 is TGTGCCAGCAGCTCGGTCCGGACTCCATACAATGAGCAGTTCTTC.